This T cell receptor beta chain was sequenced during a study of CD8 T cells in Susac syndrome. Germline CDR1 is SGHTA and CDR2 is FQGNSA. V gave up 1 base and J gave up 6 bases; unmatched junction bases: 6. The CDR3 covers 15 residues. Roughly 0.45 to 1 ug RNA was reverse transcribed with random hexamers. One entry per CDR3 protein, called by TCRdb with MiXCR from the immunoSEQ multiplex PCR reads. Among approximately 160,000 distinct CDR3 sequences listed, 80% to 95% were seen once. The sample comprised CD4+ T cells from PBMCs. The clonotype was recovered from a human donor with multiple sclerosis. This chain links TRBV7-2 with TRBJ2-3; TRBD2 matches 8 bases. CDR3: CASSLVAGGGDTQYF. In DNA form, the CDR3 reads TGTGCCAGCAGCTTAGTTGCGGGGGGAGGGGATACGCAGTATTTT.